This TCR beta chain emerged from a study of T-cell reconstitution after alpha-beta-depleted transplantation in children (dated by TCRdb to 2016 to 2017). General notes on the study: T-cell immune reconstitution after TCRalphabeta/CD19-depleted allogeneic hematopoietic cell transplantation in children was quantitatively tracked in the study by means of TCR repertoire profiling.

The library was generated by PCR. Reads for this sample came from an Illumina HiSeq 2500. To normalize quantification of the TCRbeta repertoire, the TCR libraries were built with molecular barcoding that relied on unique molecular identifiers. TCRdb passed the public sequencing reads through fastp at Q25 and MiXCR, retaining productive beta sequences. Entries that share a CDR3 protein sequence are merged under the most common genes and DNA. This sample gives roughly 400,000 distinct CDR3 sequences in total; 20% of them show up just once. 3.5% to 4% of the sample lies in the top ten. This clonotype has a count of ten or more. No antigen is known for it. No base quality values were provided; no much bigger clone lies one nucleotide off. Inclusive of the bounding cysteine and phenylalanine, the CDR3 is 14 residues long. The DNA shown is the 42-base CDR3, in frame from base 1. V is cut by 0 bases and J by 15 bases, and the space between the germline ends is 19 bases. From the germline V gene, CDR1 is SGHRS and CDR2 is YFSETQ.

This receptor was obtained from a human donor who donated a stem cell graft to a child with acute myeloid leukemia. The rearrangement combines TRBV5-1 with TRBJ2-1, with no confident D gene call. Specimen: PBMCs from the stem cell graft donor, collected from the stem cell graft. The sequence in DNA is TGCGCCAGCAGCTTGGGCAGCCAGGTCAGTTATCCGTTCTTC. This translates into CASSLGSQVSYPFF.